These 29 T cell receptor beta chains came from one sample sequenced in a study of blood T cell repertoires in COVID-19. Here immunoSEQ multiplex PCR was the method, and the copy in TCRdb shows in-frame clones only, minus some. The data show 150,000 to 160,000 clones, with 75% to 90% seen just once and 2.4% held by the top ten. The sequenced sample was peripheral blood. The receptor source for this set is a woman in her seventies with acute or convalescent COVID-19.

This clone was detected once. This sequence joins TRBV5-6 and TRBJ2-7, with D possibly being TRBD2 (6 bases). This CDR3 is 15 amino acids long. The V and J ends lost 0 bases and 5 bases respectively, with 15 bases between them. The germline V gene has CDR1 SGHDT and CDR2 YYEEEE. The CDR3: CASSLGARGEHEQYV. Written as DNA, the CDR3 is TGTGCCAGCAGCTTGGGAGCCCGCGGGGAGCACGAGCAGTACGTC.

DNA of the CDR3: TGTGCCAGCAGCTTCCCAGAGACAGGGGTGAACACTGAAGCTTTCTTT. Its translation: CASSFPETGVNTEAFF. V and J are TRBV11-3 and TRBJ1-1, with TRBD1 matching over 8 bases. Germline CDR1 SGHNT, CDR2 YENEEA. V dropped 3 bases and J dropped 0; count of bases not matched to a gene: 6. The CDR3 runs to 16 residues.

The V gene is TRBV19, the J gene TRBJ2-2, with TRBD2 matching over 7 bases. Per germline, CDR1 LNHDA and CDR2 SQIVND (reference sequence). This CDR3 region has 18 residues. Trimming took 0 bases from V and 4 from J; bases not matched to a gene: 11. The CDR3 reads CASSIDRLAGESTGELFF. The CDR3 region has the DNA TGTGCCAGTAGTATAGACCGCCTGGCGGGGGAGAGCACCGGGGAGCTGTTTTTT.

In DNA form, the CDR3 reads TGCGCCAGCAGCTTGCAGGGATACAACTACAATGAGCAGTTCTTC. It is translated as CASSLQGYNYNEQFF. The J gene is TRBJ2-1, the V gene TRBV5-1; possibly TRBD1 for D (5 bases). V dropped 1 base and J dropped 3 bases, with 11 bases sitting between them. Germline V gene sequence: CDR1 SGHRS, CDR2 YFSETQ. CDR3 length: 15 residues. The whole variable domain, filled in from reference TRBV5-1 and TRBJ2-1, reads KAGVTQTPRYLIKTRGQQVTLSCSPISGHRSVSWYQQTPGQGLQFLFEYFSETQRNKGNFPGRFSGRQFSNSRSEMNVSTLELGDSALYLCASSLQGYNYNEQFFGPGTRLTVL.

This rearrangement joins TRBV4-3 to TRBJ2-1; D might be TRBD2 (5 bases). Trimming left V 0 bases short and J 0 bases short, with 12 bases between. The CDR3 loop spans 17 amino acids. CDR1 and CDR2 from the germline V gene are LGHNA and YSLEER. The CDR3 DNA follows: TGCGCCAGCAGCCAAGATAGGTCCCGGGACTCCTACAATGAGCAGTTCTTC. Its protein product is CASSQDRSRDSYNEQFF.

The chain links TRBV5-3 to TRBJ1-5, with D tentatively TRBD1 (5 bases). TRBV5-3 is sorted into the ORF group, with uncertain function. Between the trimmed V and J ends, which lost 0 bases and 4 bases, there was a span of 14 bases. The CDR3 contains 16 residues. The DNA for the CDR3 is TGTGCCAGAAGCTTGGTGGGGGGAGTGGGAAATCAGCCCCAGCATTTT. Translation: CARSLVGGVGNQPQHF.

This chain links TRBV19 with TRBJ2-2; the D gene is possibly TRBD1 (7 bases). The germline V gene encodes CDR1 LNHDA and CDR2 SQIVND (reference sequence). The CDR3 is 15 residues long. Trimming pared 2 bases from V and 4 bases from J, leaving 11 bases between. CDR3 loop: CASSIYQGGTGELFF. CDR3 bases: TGTGCCAGTAGTATATACCAGGGGGGCACCGGGGAGCTGTTTTTT. The variable domain in full, completed from reference TRBV19 and TRBJ2-2, reads DGGITQSPKYLFRKEGQNVTLSCEQNLNHDAMYWYRQDPGQGLRLIYYSQIVNDFQKGDIAEGYSVSREKKESFPLTVTSAQKNPTAFYLCASSIYQGGTGELFFGEGSRLTVL.

The table lists this clone with a few counts. The rearrangement joins TRBV2 to TRBJ1-1; possibly TRBD1 for D (6 bases). The germline V and J ends were trimmed by 4 bases and 5 bases, with 11 bases remaining between them. Germline loops: CDR1 SNHLY, CDR2 FYNNEI. There are 13 residues in the CDR3. CDR3 residues: CASSVGHTTEAFF. The CDR3 DNA reads as TGTGCCAGCAGTGTGGGACATACGACTGAAGCTTTCTTT. The whole variable domain, remainder taken from reference TRBV2 and TRBJ1-1, is EPEVTQTPSHQVTQMGQEVILRCVPISNHLYFYWYRQILGQKVEFLVSFYNNEISEKSEIFDDQFSVERPDGSNFTLKIRSTKLEDSAMYFCASSVGHTTEAFFGQGTRLTVV.

This chain connects TRBV19 to TRBJ2-2, with D possibly being TRBD1 (5 bases). Germline CDR1 reads LNHDA; CDR2 reads SQIVND (reference sequence). The CDR3 is made up of 17 amino acids. With 7 bases removed from V and 0 bases from J, the gap between germline ends came to 18 bases. The CDR3 spells CASTPPRPGTNTGELFF. CDR3 bases: TGTGCCAGTACCCCTCCCCGGCCAGGGACGAACACCGGGGAGCTGTTTTTT.

This clone appeared a single time. The genes are TRBV5-5 and TRBJ1-4; 7 bases agree with TRBD1. The CDR3 has 12 residues. V lost 7 bases, J lost 5 bases, and 2 bases stayed unmatched. In germline, CDR1 is SGHKS, CDR2 YYEKEE (reference sequence). This CDR3 reads CASGTENEKLFF. DNA of the CDR3: TGTGCCAGCGGGACAGAAAATGAAAAACTGTTTTTT.

The CDR3 sequence is CASRPGQRNEKLFF. The CDR3 bases are TGTGCCAGCAGACCGGGACAGAGAAATGAAAAACTGTTTTTT. The J gene is TRBJ1-4, the V gene TRBV6-5; 7 nucleotides match TRBD1. The CDR3 length is 14 residues. After removal of 6 bases from V and 5 bases from J, the junction contained 6 bases not matched to a gene. CDR1 and CDR2 (germline): MNHEY, SVGAGI.

V usage is TRBV7-2 and J usage is TRBJ2-5, with D possibly TRBD2 on 6 matching bases. There are 18 residues in the CDR3. Germline loops: CDR1 SGHTA, CDR2 FQGNSA. Trimming shortened V by 1 base and J by 1 base, and 19 bases separated the two germline ends. Here the CDR3 reads CASSLEALLAFVQETQYF. In DNA form, the CDR3 reads TGTGCCAGCAGCTTAGAAGCGTTACTAGCATTCGTCCAAGAGACCCAGTACTTC.

CDR3 nucleotides: TGCAGCGTCCGCAGGGGGAGTGGGGAAAAACTGTTTTTT. Encoded protein: CSVRRGSGEKLFF. J is TRBJ1-4 and V is TRBV29-1, with TRBD1 matching over 7 bases. Trimming removed 6 bases from V and 8 bases from J; junction bases left unmatched: 9. CDR1 is SQVTM, CDR2 ANQGSEA, per germline. This CDR3 region has 13 residues.

The CDR3 loop reads CASSNRDRVGYGYTF. The CDR3 nucleotides are TGTGCCAGCAGTAACCGGGACAGGGTGGGCTATGGCTACACCTTC. The V and J genes are TRBV6-2 or TRBV6-3 and TRBJ1-2; TRBD1 aligns across 9 bases. In germline, CDR1 is MNHEY, CDR2 SVGEGT. V lost 5 bases to trimming and J lost 4 bases; unmatched junction nucleotides: 8. There are 15 residues in the CDR3.

The gene calls are TRBV13 and TRBJ2-7, with 8 bases that match TRBD1. Germline trimming cut 0 bases from V and 5 bases from J; bases unmatched to any gene: 9. Germline V gives CDR1 PRHDT, CDR2 FYEKMQ (reference sequence). The CDR3 is 16 residues long. The chain's CDR3 is CASSLGVQGAYDEQYF. For the CDR3, the DNA is TGTGCCAGCAGCTTAGGGGTCCAGGGGGCATACGACGAGCAGTACTTC.

The chain carries TRBV9 and TRBJ1-2, with D unresolved. The CDR3 totals 15 residues. Trimming removed 4 bases from V and 8 bases from J, with 21 bases in between. The germline V gene has CDR1 SGDLS and CDR2 YYNGEE. The CDR3 DNA sequence: TGTGCCAGCAGCTCCCGAAATAATGTTGTGGCCGGCTACACCTTC. Translation: CASSSRNNVVAGYTF.

This sequence joins TRBV18 and TRBJ2-7, with TRBD1 matching 9 bases. CDR1 and CDR2 (germline): KGHSH, LQKENI. J gave up 0 bases and V 8 bases, and 2 bases lay outside the gene matches. The CDR3 is 13 amino acids. CDR3: CASRQGGSYEQYF. The CDR3 coding sequence is TGTGCCAGCCGACAGGGGGGCTCCTACGAGCAGTACTTC.

The gene calls are TRBV7-9 and TRBJ1-5; 7 nucleotides agree with TRBD1. Trimming took 3 bases from V and 4 from J; bases not matched to a gene: 3. The germline V gene has CDR1 SEHNR and CDR2 FQNEAQ (reference sequence). The CDR3 length is 14 residues. CDR3 region: CASSFSGGNQPQHF. CDR3 nucleotide sequence: TGTGCCAGCAGCTTTTCAGGGGGAAATCAGCCCCAGCATTTT.

The rearrangement uses TRBV7-3 and TRBJ2-4; 7 bases agree with TRBD1. J lost 7 bases, V lost 5 bases, and 5 bases had no gene match. CDR3 size: 13 residues. CDR1 SGHTA and CDR2 FQGTGA come from the germline V gene. The CDR3 DNA reads as TGTGCCAGCAGCCCGGACAGGACTAACATTCAGTACTTC. Translated, it gives CASSPDRTNIQYF.

The chain joins TRBV25-1 to TRBJ2-5, with TRBD1 identical over 7 bases. Germline V gene sequence: CDR1 MGHDK, CDR2 SYGVNS. The CDR3 spans 15 residues. J gave up 5 bases and V 3 bases, and 9 bases lay outside the gene matches. The CDR3 spells CASSDRDSVGETQYF. The CDR3 nucleotides are TGTGCCAGCAGTGACCGGGACAGCGTCGGGGAGACCCAGTACTTC. The full variable domain, its missing parts supplied by reference TRBV25-1 and TRBJ2-5, is EADIYQTPRYLVIGTGKKITLECSQTMGHDKMYWYQQDPGMELHLIHYSYGVNSTEKGDLSSESTVSRIRTEHFPLTLESARPSHTSQYLCASSDRDSVGETQYFGPGTRLLVL.

This clone has more than one count but fewer than ten. This sequence joins TRBV6-2 or TRBV6-3 and TRBJ1-1; no clear D. The germline gives CDR1 MNHEY, CDR2 SVGEGT. Trimming removed 2 bases at V and 5 bases at J, with 9 bases between. The CDR3 extends over 13 amino acids. CDR3 DNA: TGTGCCAGCAGTTACATGTGGAGAACTGAAGCTTTCTTT. It translates to CASSYMWRTEAFF.

This sequence joins TRBV29-1 and TRBJ2-4, with D possibly TRBD2 on 5 matching bases. Germline V gene lookup returns CDR1 SQVTM and CDR2 ANQGSEA. This CDR3 has 15 amino acids. The germline V and J ends were trimmed by 4 bases and 0 bases, with 13 bases remaining between them. CDR3: CSVGSHGLAKNIQYF. The CDR3 region has the DNA TGCAGCGTTGGGTCTCACGGACTAGCCAAAAACATTCAGTACTTC.

This chain joins TRBV5-5 and TRBJ1-6; 8 positions match TRBD1. This CDR3 contains 14 residues. Trimming at V came to 3 bases and at J to 5 bases, leaving 1 base not matched to a gene. The germline V gene has CDR1 SGHKS and CDR2 YYEKEE (reference sequence). The CDR3 DNA follows: TGTGCCAGCAGCTCGGGACAGGATAATTCACCCCTCCACTTT. Its translation: CASSSGQDNSPLHF.

This sequence joins TRBV9 and TRBJ1-2; 7 bases are shared with TRBD1. Unmatched junction bases numbered 5, after V lost 2 bases and J lost 4 bases. Germline V gene data show CDR1 as SGDLS and CDR2 as YYNGEE. This CDR3 contains 14 residues. The CDR3 bases are TGTGCCAGCAGCGTTACAGGGGACTTCTATGGCTACACCTTC. Its protein product is CASSVTGDFYGYTF.

The chain joins TRBV18 to TRBJ1-2; no clear D. V lost 3 bases, J lost 0 bases, and 17 bases lay in between. Germline V gene data show CDR1 as KGHSH and CDR2 as LQKENI. CDR3 length equals 17 residues. The CDR3 sequence: CASSPLPRRASNYGYTF. CDR3 DNA sequence: TGTGCCAGCTCACCCCTCCCAAGGAGGGCCTCTAACTATGGCTACACCTTC. The full variable domain, in which reference TRBV18 and TRBJ1-2 provide the parts outside the CDR3, is NAGVMQNPRHLVRRRGQEARLRCSPMKGHSHVYWYRQLPEEGLKFMVYLQKENIIDESGMPKERFSAEFPKEGPSILRIQQVVRGDSAAYFCASSPLPRRASNYGYTFGSGTRLTVV.

This clone was observed a handful of times. The rearrangement uses TRBV5-1 and TRBJ2-1; 7 positions match TRBD1. J was trimmed by 7 bases and V by 2 bases; bases with no gene match: 9. Germline CDR1 is SGHRS and CDR2 is YFSETQ. There are 15 residues in the CDR3. Here the CDR3 reads CASSFEGANRNEQFF. The CDR3 DNA reads TGCGCCAGCAGCTTTGAGGGGGCAAATCGGAATGAGCAGTTCTTC.

This sequence joins TRBV6-5 and TRBJ1-3; TRBD1 might be the D (5 bases). CDR3 size: 14 residues. The V and J ends lost 5 bases and 0 bases respectively, with 8 bases between them. Germline CDR1 MNHEY, CDR2 SVGAGI. CDR3 DNA: TGTGCCAGCAGTCGGGGGTCCTCTGGAAACACCATATATTTT. Translated: CASSRGSSGNTIYF.

This chain uses TRBV7-2 with TRBJ2-1; 16 bases are shared with TRBD2. Trimming took 1 base from V and 10 from J; bases not matched to a gene: 7. The CDR3 is 17 amino acids. Germline V gene data show CDR1 as SGHTA and CDR2 as FQGNSA. The CDR3 sequence is CASSLGGTSGGAQEQFF. In DNA, the CDR3 is TGTGCCAGCAGCTTAGGAGGGACTAGCGGGGGGGCTCAAGAGCAGTTCTTC.

This chain connects TRBV30 to TRBJ2-5; 11 bases agree with TRBD2. V dropped 8 bases and J dropped 5; count of bases not matched to a gene: 13. This CDR3 has 15 amino acids. The V gene's germline CDR1 is GTSNPN and CDR2 SVGIG (reference sequence). CDR3 coding DNA: TGTGCCGGACGAACAAATAGCGGGGGGGATGAGACCCAGTACTTC. It encodes CAGRTNSGGDETQYF.